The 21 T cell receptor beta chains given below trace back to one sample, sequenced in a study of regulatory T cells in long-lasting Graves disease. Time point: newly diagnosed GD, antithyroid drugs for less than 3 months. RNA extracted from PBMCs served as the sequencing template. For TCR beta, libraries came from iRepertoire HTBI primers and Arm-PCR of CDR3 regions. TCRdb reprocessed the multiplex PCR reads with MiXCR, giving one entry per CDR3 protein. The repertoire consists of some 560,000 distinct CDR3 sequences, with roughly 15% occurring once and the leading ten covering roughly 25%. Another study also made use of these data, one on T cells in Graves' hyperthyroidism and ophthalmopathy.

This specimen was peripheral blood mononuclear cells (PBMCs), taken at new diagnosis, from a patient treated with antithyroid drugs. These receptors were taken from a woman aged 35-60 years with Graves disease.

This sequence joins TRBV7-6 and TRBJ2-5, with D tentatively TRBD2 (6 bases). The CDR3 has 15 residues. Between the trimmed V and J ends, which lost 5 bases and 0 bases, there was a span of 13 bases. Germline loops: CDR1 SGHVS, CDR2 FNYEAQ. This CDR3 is CASSKGLMYQETQYF. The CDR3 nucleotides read TGTGCCAGCAGCAAGGGACTTATGTACCAAGAGACCCAGTACTTC.

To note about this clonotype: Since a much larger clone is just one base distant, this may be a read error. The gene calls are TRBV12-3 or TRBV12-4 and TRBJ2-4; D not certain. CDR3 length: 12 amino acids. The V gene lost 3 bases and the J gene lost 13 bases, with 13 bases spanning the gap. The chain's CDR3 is CASSLFSNEQYF. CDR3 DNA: TGTGCCAGCAGTTTGTTTAGCAATGAGCAGTACTTC.

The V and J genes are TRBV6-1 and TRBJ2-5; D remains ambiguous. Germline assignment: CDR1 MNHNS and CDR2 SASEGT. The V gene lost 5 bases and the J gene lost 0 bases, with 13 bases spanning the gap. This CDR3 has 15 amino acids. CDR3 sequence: CASSQNGLDQETQYF. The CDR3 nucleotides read TGTGCCAGCAGTCAAAATGGGCTGGACCAAGAGACCCAGTACTTC.

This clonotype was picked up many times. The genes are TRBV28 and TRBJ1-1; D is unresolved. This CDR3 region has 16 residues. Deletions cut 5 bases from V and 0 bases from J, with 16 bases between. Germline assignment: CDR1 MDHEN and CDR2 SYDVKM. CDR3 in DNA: TGTGCCAGCAGTCCCTACAGATTTAGGATGAACACTGAAGCTTTCTTT. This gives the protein CASSPYRFRMNTEAFF.

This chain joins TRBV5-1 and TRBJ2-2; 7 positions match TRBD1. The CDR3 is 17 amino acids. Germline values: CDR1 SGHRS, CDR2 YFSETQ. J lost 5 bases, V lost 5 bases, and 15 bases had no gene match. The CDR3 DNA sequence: TGCGCCAGCAGTTCACAGGGGACCCGACTTCAAACCGGGGAGCTGTTTTTT. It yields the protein CASSSQGTRLQTGELFF.

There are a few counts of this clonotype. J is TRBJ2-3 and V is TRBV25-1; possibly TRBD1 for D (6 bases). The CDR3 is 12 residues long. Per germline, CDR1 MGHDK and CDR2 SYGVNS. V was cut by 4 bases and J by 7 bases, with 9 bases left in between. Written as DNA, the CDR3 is TGTGCCAGCAGTGCACAGGGTTATACGCAGTATTTT. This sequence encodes CASSAQGYTQYF. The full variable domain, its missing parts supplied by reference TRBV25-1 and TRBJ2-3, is EADIYQTPRYLVIGTGKKITLECSQTMGHDKMYWYQQDPGMELHLIHYSYGVNSTEKGDLSSESTVSRIRTEHFPLTLESARPSHTSQYLCASSAQGYTQYFGPGTRLTVL.

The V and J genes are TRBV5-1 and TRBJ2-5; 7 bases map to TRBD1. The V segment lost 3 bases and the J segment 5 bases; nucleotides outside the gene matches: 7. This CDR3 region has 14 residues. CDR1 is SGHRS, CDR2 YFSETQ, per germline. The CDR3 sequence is CASSSSTGFETQYF. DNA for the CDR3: TGCGCCAGCAGCTCCTCGACAGGGTTTGAGACCCAGTACTTC.

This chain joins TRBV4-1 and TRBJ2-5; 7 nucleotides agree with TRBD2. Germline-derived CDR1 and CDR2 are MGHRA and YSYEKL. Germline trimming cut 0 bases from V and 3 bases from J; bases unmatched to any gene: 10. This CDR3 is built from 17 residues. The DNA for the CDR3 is TGCGCCAGCAGCCAAGATCAAAGCGGGGCCCCTGAAGAGACCCAGTACTTC. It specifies CASSQDQSGAPEETQYF.

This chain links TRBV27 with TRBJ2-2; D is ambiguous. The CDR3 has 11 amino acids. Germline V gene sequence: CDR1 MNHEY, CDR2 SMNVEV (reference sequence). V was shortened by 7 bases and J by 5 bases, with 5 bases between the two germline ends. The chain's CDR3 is CASKLTGELFF. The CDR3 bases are TGTGCCAGCAAACTTACCGGGGAGCTGTTTTTT.

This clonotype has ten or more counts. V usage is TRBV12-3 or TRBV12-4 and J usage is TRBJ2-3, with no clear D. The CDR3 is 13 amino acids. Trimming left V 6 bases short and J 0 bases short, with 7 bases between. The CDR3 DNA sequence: TGTGCCAGCAGCCCCTGGAGCACAGATACGCAGTATTTT. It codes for CASSPWSTDTQYF.

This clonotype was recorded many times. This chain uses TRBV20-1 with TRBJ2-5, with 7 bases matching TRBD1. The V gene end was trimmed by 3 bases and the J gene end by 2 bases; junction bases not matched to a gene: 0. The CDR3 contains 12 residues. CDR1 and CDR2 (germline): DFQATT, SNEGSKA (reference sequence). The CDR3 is CSASRGQETQYF. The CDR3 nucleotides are TGCAGTGCTAGCAGGGGGCAAGAGACCCAGTACTTC.

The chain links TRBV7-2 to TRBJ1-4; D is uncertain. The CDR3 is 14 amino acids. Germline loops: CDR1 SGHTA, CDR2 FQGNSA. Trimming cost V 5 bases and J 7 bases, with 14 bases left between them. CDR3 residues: CASSRPRMTEKLFF. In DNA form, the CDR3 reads TGTGCCAGCAGCCGGCCCCGGATGACTGAAAAACTGTTTTTT.

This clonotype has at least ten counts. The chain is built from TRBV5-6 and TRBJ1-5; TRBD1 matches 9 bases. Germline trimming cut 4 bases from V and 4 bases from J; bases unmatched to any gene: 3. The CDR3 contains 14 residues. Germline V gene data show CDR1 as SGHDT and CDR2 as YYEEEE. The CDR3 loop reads CASSVGQGNQPQHF. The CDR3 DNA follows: TGTGCCAGCAGCGTGGGACAGGGTAATCAGCCCCAGCATTTT.

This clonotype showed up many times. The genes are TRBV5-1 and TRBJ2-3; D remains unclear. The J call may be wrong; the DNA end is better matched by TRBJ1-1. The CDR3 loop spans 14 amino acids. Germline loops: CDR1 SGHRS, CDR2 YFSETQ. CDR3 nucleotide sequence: TGCGCCAGCAGGGAAGACGGAGCTCCCCGTGGAGCTTTCTTT. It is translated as CASREDGAPRGAFF.

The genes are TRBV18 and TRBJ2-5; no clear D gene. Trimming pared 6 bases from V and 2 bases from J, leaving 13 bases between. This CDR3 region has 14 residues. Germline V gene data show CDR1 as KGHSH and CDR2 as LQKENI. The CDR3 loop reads CASSEEGIQETQYF. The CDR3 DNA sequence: TGTGCCAGCTCCGAAGAAGGAATACAAGAGACCCAGTACTTC.

The CDR3 nucleotides read TGTGCCAGCAGTGAAACGGTGGCTAGCGGGAGATACGAGCAGTACTTC. Residues: CASSETVASGRYEQYF. This chain connects TRBV2 to TRBJ2-7, with 10 positions matching TRBD2. This CDR3 is built from 16 residues. Trimming at V came to 2 bases and at J to 4 bases, leaving 8 bases not matched to a gene. Germline-derived CDR1 and CDR2 are SNHLY and FYNNEI.

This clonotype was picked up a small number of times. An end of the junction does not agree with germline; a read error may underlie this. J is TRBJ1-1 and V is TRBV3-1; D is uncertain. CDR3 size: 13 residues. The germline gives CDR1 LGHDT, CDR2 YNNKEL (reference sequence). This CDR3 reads CAGSQEENTEAFF. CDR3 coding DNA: TGTGCCGGCAGCCAAGAGGAGAACACTGAAGCTTTCTTT.

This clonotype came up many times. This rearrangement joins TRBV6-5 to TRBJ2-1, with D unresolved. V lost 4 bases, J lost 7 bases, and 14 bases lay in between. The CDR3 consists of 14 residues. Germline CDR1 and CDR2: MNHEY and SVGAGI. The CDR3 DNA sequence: TGTGCCAGCAGTTCCGAATTACATGGAAATGAGCAGTTCTTC. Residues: CASSSELHGNEQFF.

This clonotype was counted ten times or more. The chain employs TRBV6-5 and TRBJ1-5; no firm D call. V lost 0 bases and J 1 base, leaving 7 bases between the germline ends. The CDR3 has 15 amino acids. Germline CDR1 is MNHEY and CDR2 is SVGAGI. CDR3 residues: CASSYSSQSNQPQHF. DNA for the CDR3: TGTGCCAGCAGTTACTCATCACAGAGCAATCAGCCCCAGCATTTT.

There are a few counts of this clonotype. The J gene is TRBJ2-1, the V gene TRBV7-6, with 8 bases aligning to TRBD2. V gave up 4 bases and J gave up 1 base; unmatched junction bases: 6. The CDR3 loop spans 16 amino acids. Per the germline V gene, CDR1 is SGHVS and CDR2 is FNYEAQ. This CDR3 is CASSSEAGESYNEQFF. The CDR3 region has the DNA TGTGCCAGCAGCTCTGAAGCGGGGGAATCCTACAATGAGCAGTTCTTC.

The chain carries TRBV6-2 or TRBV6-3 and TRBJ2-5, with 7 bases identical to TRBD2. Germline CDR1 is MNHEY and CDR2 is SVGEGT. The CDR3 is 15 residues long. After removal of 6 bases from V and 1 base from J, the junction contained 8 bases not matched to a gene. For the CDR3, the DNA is TGTGCCAGCAGCCTATGGGGGGGAACCCAAGAGACCCAGTACTTC. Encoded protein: CASSLWGGTQETQYF.